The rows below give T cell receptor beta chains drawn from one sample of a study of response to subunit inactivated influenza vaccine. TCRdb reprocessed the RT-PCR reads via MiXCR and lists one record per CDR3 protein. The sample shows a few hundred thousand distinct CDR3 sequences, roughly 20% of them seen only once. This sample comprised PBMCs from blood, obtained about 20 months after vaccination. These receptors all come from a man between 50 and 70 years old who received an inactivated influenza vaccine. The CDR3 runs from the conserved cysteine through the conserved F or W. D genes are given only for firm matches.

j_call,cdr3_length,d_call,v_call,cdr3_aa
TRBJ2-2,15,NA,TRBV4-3,CASSPGTANTGELFF
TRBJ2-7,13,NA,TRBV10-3,CAISEAGAYEQYF
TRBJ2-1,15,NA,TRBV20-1,CSAISTSRTYNEQFF
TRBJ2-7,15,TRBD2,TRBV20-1,CSARVTTSGRREQYF
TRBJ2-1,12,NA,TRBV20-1,CSARVGWDEQFF
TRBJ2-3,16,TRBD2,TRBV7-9,CASSFTSGSGTDTQYF
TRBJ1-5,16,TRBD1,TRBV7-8,CASSLGTGVKNQPQHF
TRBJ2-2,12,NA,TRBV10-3,CAISGGTGELFF
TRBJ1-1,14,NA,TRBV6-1,CASSPQTDRFEAFF
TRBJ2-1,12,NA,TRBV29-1,CSVERSYNEQFF
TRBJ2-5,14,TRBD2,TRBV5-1,CASSPGGSGETQYF
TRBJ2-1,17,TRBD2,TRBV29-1,CSVEGGREELSYNEQFF